The 32 T cell receptor beta chains below come from one sample, sequenced in a study of shared clonotypes between healthy human individuals. Clones were read by immunoSEQ multiplex PCR, and TCRdb kept only the in-frame ones, dropping some. The sample lists more than 2 million clones; around 95% were seen once. Sequenced material: naive CD4+ T cells sorted from blood. Subset defined: CD45RA+ positively selected. These receptors came from a man between 18 and 29 years old in good health.

The genes are TRBV6-6 and TRBJ2-7, with D perhaps matching TRBD1 or TRBD2 (6 bases each). Trimming shortened V by 5 bases and J by 2 bases, and 16 bases separated the two germline ends. The V gene's germline CDR1 is MNHNY and CDR2 SVGAGI (reference sequence). The CDR3 consists of 15 residues. CDR3 in DNA: TGTGCCAGCAGTACCCTTGGGGGGACAACCTACGAGCAGTACTTC. This translates into CASSTLGGTTYEQYF.

V gene TRBV5-6 combines with J gene TRBJ2-5, with 9 positions matching TRBD1. J lost 5 bases, V lost 3 bases, and 5 bases had no gene match. The length of the CDR3 is 14 residues. Germline V gene lookup returns CDR1 SGHDT and CDR2 YYEEEE. The CDR3 DNA sequence: TGTGCCAGCAGCTCAATGGGACAGGGCGAGACCCAGTACTTC. This sequence encodes CASSSMGQGETQYF.

A word on this clone: Other DNA sequences within the sample encode an identical CDR3. The gene calls are TRBV5-6 and TRBJ2-2; D is unclear. With 0 bases removed from V and 0 bases from J, the gap between germline ends came to 3 bases. Germline lookup yields CDR1 SGHDT and CDR2 YYEEEE. The CDR3 sequence is 14 residues long. The CDR3 reads CASSLAANTGELFF. Written as DNA, the CDR3 is TGTGCCAGCAGCTTGGCCGCGAACACCGGGGAGCTGTTTTTT. Complete variable domain (other parts from reference TRBV5-6 and TRBJ2-2): DAGVTQSPTHLIKTRGQQVTLRCSPKSGHDTVSWYQQALGQGPQFIFQYYEEEERQRGNFPDRFSGHQFPNYSSELNVNALLLGDSALYLCASSLAANTGELFFGEGSRLTVL.

This chain connects TRBV7-2 to TRBJ2-1; D call uncertain. This CDR3 is 14 amino acids long. The germline CDR1 and CDR2 sequences are SGHTA and FQGNSA. The V end was cut by 7 bases, the J end by 0 bases, with 10 bases between. The CDR3 spells CASILRGSYNEQFF. For the CDR3, the DNA is TGTGCCAGCATCCTTCGAGGCTCCTACAATGAGCAGTTCTTC.

J is TRBJ2-3 and V is TRBV2; TRBD2 might be the D (5 bases). This CDR3 is built from 14 residues. Trimming took off 10 bases at V and 3 bases at J, with 17 bases between the two ends. Germline V gene sequence: CDR1 SNHLY, CDR2 FYNNEI. The CDR3 loop is CATTPERKTDTQYF. The CDR3, as DNA: TGTGCCACCACCCCTGAGCGGAAAACAGATACGCAGTATTTT.

A single count supports this clone. The CDR3 region has the DNA TGTGCCATCAGGGCTAGCGGGAGGGAGAACACCGGGGAGCTGTTTTTT. This codes for CAIRASGRENTGELFF. The chain combines TRBV10-3 with TRBJ2-2; the match to TRBD2 covers 12 bases. J was trimmed by 1 base and V by 6 bases; bases with no gene match: 3. Germline V gene lookup returns CDR1 ENHRY and CDR2 SYGVKD. This CDR3 region has 16 residues.

The rearrangement uses TRBV27 and TRBJ2-3; possible D gene TRBD2, 5 bases. The V gene's germline CDR1 is MNHEY and CDR2 SMNVEV (reference sequence). V shed 7 bases and J shed 5 bases, with 22 bases lying between them. CDR3 length: 16 amino acids. The CDR3 bases are TGTGCCAGCAAGGACCCACTAGAACGACTTCGAGATACGCAGTATTTT. As protein: CASKDPLERLRDTQYF.

The chain employs TRBV6-5 and TRBJ1-4; 7 bases map to TRBD1. The CDR3 totals 13 residues. V lost 6 bases to trimming and J lost 7 bases; unmatched junction nucleotides: 5. Per the germline V gene, CDR1 is MNHEY and CDR2 is SVGAGI. Here the CDR3 DNA reads TGTGCCAGCAGGGATACAGGGGTTGAAAAACTGTTTTTT. This translates into CASRDTGVEKLFF.

The chain links TRBV5-1 to TRBJ1-1; maybe TRBD1 (5 bases). The CDR3 is 14 residues long. Germline V lookup: CDR1 SGHRS, CDR2 YFSETQ. V lost 5 bases, J lost 3 bases, and 14 bases lay in between. The CDR3 spells CASRQGLRYTEAFF. CDR3 in DNA: TGCGCCAGCAGGCAGGGACTTCGCTACACTGAAGCTTTCTTT.

V and J are TRBV6-1 and TRBJ2-2; TRBD1 matches at 9 bases. Germline-derived CDR1 and CDR2 are MNHNS and SASEGT. The CDR3 spans 13 residues. After removal of 9 bases from V and 6 bases from J, the junction contained 5 bases not matched to a gene. CDR3 bases: TGTGCCAGTAGGGACAGGGTGGCCGGGGAGCTGTTTTTT. This gives the protein CASRDRVAGELFF.

The table lists this clone with a count of one. The rearrangement uses TRBV5-1 and TRBJ2-7; TRBD2 matches at 8 bases. CDR1 is SGHRS, CDR2 YFSETQ, per germline. J lost 0 bases, V lost 4 bases, and 3 bases had no gene match. The CDR3 has 14 residues. CDR3 nucleotide sequence: TGCGCCAGCAGCGTTAGCGGGGACTCCTACGAGCAGTACTTC. Its translation is CASSVSGDSYEQYF.

Notes on this clone: The same CDR3 can be traced to other DNA sequences in this sample. The CDR3 reads CASSPGQGATGELFF. The CDR3 DNA reads as TGTGCCAGCAGTCCGGGACAGGGAGCGACCGGGGAGCTGTTTTTT. V is TRBV2 and J is TRBJ2-2, with TRBD1 matching 9 bases. In germline, CDR1 is SNHLY, CDR2 FYNNEI. The CDR3 extends over 15 amino acids. After removal of 5 bases from V and 5 bases from J, the junction contained 6 bases not matched to a gene. The variable domain in full, completed from reference TRBV2 and TRBJ2-2, reads EPEVTQTPSHQVTQMGQEVILRCVPISNHLYFYWYRQILGQKVEFLVSFYNNEISEKSEIFDDQFSVERPDGSNFTLKIRSTKLEDSAMYFCASSPGQGATGELFFGEGSRLTVL.

This rearrangement joins TRBV6-5 to TRBJ1-2; D gene unclear. Germline assignment: CDR1 MNHEY and CDR2 SVGAGI. Trimming removed 6 bases from V and 8 bases from J, with 19 bases in between. The CDR3 spans 14 residues. CDR3 sequence reads: CASSLGDRGYGYTF. Here the CDR3 DNA reads TGTGCCAGCAGCCTAGGTGACCGAGGCTACGGCTACACCTTC.

The gene calls are TRBV28 and TRBJ1-1; the D is unclear. Looked up from germline, CDR1 is MDHEN and CDR2 is SYDVKM. This CDR3 is built from 12 residues. Trimming left V 3 bases short and J 6 bases short, with 8 bases between. This CDR3 reads CASSFWESEAFF. In DNA, the CDR3 is TGTGCCAGCAGTTTTTGGGAGTCTGAAGCTTTCTTT.

The chain recombines TRBV5-1 with TRBJ1-2; 9 bases fit TRBD1. CDR1 and CDR2 (germline): SGHRS, YFSETQ. With V trimmed by 2 bases and J by 4 bases, 6 bases remained unmatched. The CDR3 length is 15 residues. The DNA of the CDR3 is TGCGCCAGCAGCTTTGGACAGGGGAAGATCTATGGCTACACCTTC. Translating it yields CASSFGQGKIYGYTF.

The chain carries TRBV2 and TRBJ2-5, with 12 bases aligning to TRBD2. The CDR3 has 15 amino acids. V lost 4 bases, J lost 4 bases, and 4 bases stayed unmatched. Germline-derived CDR1 and CDR2 are SNHLY and FYNNEI. CDR3 in amino acids: CASSVKLAGGETQYF. The CDR3 region has the DNA TGTGCCAGCAGTGTAAAACTAGCGGGGGGAGAGACCCAGTACTTC.

The chain joins TRBV5-4 to TRBJ2-1, with TRBD2 matching over 11 bases. Germline loops: CDR1 SGHNT, CDR2 YYREEE (reference sequence). Germline trimming cut 7 bases from V and 9 bases from J; bases unmatched to any gene: 12. The CDR3 covers 15 residues. The CDR3 spells CASGLAGVSPSEQFF. In nucleotides, the CDR3 is TGTGCCAGCGGACTAGCGGGTGTTTCCCCCAGTGAGCAGTTCTTC.

The chain's CDR3 is CASSLRVLARTDTQYF. The CDR3 DNA reads TGTGCCAGCAGCTTGAGGGTGTTAGCGCGCACAGATACGCAGTATTTT. The gene calls are TRBV5-6 and TRBJ2-3; the D gene is possibly TRBD2 (5 bases). Germline V lookup: CDR1 SGHDT, CDR2 YYEEEE. CDR3 length: 16 residues. The ends were cut back, 1 base at V and 1 base at J, with 13 bases in the middle.

This chain joins TRBV30 and TRBJ2-5; 7 bases agree with TRBD1. Germline CDR1 is GTSNPN and CDR2 is SVGIG (reference sequence). V shed 2 bases, J shed 2 bases, and the junction held 8 bases outside the gene matches. The CDR3 runs 15 residues. The CDR3 region is CAWSRNRGPQETQYF. CDR3 sequence (DNA): TGTGCCTGGAGTCGAAACAGGGGCCCACAAGAGACCCAGTACTTC.

Details on this clone: The sample carries other DNA sequences with the same CDR3. The V gene is TRBV28, the J gene TRBJ1-2, with D hard to call. Trimming pared 5 bases from V and 4 bases from J, leaving 8 bases between. From germline, CDR1 is MDHEN and CDR2 SYDVKM. CDR3 length: 12 residues. The CDR3 region is CASSLTGYGYTF. Here the CDR3 DNA reads TGTGCCAGCAGTCTGACGGGCTATGGCTACACCTTC.

V is TRBV18 and J is TRBJ2-2, with D possibly matching TRBD1 (5 bases). Germline CDR1 KGHSH, CDR2 LQKENI. The germline V and J ends were trimmed by 5 bases and 1 base, with 8 bases remaining between them. The CDR3 spans 14 residues. CDR3 sequence reads: CASSYDRNTGELFF. In nucleotides, the CDR3 is TGTGCCAGCTCATACGACAGGAACACCGGGGAGCTGTTTTTT.

This clone was seen just once. The gene calls are TRBV10-1 and TRBJ2-3; TRBD2 might be the D (7 bases). Trimming took off 3 bases at V and 4 bases at J, with 17 bases between the two ends. Germline assignment: CDR1 WNHNN and CDR2 SYGVQD (reference sequence). The CDR3 loop spans 16 amino acids. CDR3 coding DNA: TGCGCCAGCAGTGATAATGGGAGGGGGGCCCCAGATACGCAGTATTTT. Amino acid sequence: CASSDNGRGAPDTQYF.

V gene TRBV28 combines with J gene TRBJ1-5, with D possibly being TRBD1 (6 bases). There are 14 residues in the CDR3. The germline V and J ends were trimmed by 6 bases and 4 bases, with 13 bases remaining between them. Germline loops: CDR1 MDHEN, CDR2 SYDVKM. CDR3 in DNA: TGTGCCAGCAGGCTAGGGGGGGGAAATCAGCCCCAGCATTTT. It codes for CASRLGGGNQPQHF.

The chain has TRBV25-1 and TRBJ2-3; D perhaps matches TRBD1 (6 bases). The CDR3 covers 13 residues. Germline lookup yields CDR1 MGHDK and CDR2 SYGVNS. V was cut by 6 bases and J by 7 bases, with 14 bases left in between. The DNA for the CDR3 is TGTGCCAGCAGGGGGTTCGGGACAAATACGCAGTATTTT. Protein sequence: CASRGFGTNTQYF.

This clone was counted a single time. This chain links TRBV6-5 with TRBJ2-2; a possible D gene is TRBD1 (6 bases). The CDR3 is 13 residues long. The germline V gene has CDR1 MNHEY and CDR2 SVGAGI. The V gene lost 6 bases and the J gene lost 5 bases, with 10 bases spanning the gap. CDR3 sequence reads: CASRQGATGELFF. The CDR3 nucleotides read TGTGCCAGCAGACAGGGAGCGACCGGGGAGCTGTTTTTT.

V and J are TRBV21-1 and TRBJ1-2; TRBD1 is taken as the D call from the table, unchecked against the DNA. TRBV21-1 represents a pseudogene. The length of the CDR3 is 14 residues. DNA for the CDR3: TGTGCCAGCAGCAACCGAGGGGGCGGAAGTGGCTACACCTTC. Its translation is CASSNRGGGSGYTF.

The rearrangement joins TRBV14 to TRBJ2-7; D is ambiguous. Germline CDR1 reads SGHDN; CDR2 reads FVKESK. This CDR3 spans 15 amino acids. V was trimmed by 4 bases and J by 3 bases, leaving 16 bases between them. The CDR3 protein is CASSPDLGTFYEQYF. In DNA form, the CDR3 reads TGTGCCAGCAGCCCAGATCTCGGAACGTTCTACGAGCAGTACTTC.

The chain employs TRBV7-2 and TRBJ2-7; D ambiguous. Germline-derived CDR1 and CDR2 are SGHTA and FQGNSA. The CDR3 has 15 amino acids. V lost 3 bases and J lost 3, with 15 bases in between. CDR3 residues: CASSFDRSARYEQYF. The CDR3 DNA sequence: TGTGCCAGCAGCTTCGATAGGTCGGCCCGCTACGAGCAGTACTTC.

The rearrangement links TRBV5-8 to TRBJ1-4; D call uncertain. This CDR3 spans 15 amino acids. CDR1 is SGHTS, CDR2 YDEGEE, per germline. V dropped 1 base and J dropped 8 bases, with 15 bases sitting between them. The DNA for the CDR3 is TGTGCCAGCAGCTTGAGTATCCAGCCTTGGGAAAAACTGTTTTTT. Protein: CASSLSIQPWEKLFF.

This clone came up once. The J gene is TRBJ2-6, the V gene TRBV2; 9 bases are a match to TRBD1. The CDR3 spans 21 residues. Germline V gene sequence: CDR1 SNHLY, CDR2 FYNNEI. With V trimmed by 2 bases and J by 2 bases, 16 bases remained unmatched. The CDR3, as DNA: TGTGCCAGCAGTGAAACACCCGGGACAGGGCTTAAAAGGACTGGGGCCAACGTCCTGACTTTC. Amino acids: CASSETPGTGLKRTGANVLTF.

The rearrangement joins TRBV30 to TRBJ1-5; no firm D call. Germline V gene sequence: CDR1 GTSNPN, CDR2 SVGIG (reference sequence). The CDR3 length is 14 residues. V was clipped by 0 bases and J by 5 bases, with 11 bases between them. CDR3 DNA sequence: TGTGCCTGGAGTGTAGGCAGCAAAGATCAGCCCCAGCATTTT. Amino acid sequence: CAWSVGSKDQPQHF.

V usage is TRBV5-4 and J usage is TRBJ2-1, with D perhaps matching TRBD2 (5 bases). The CDR3 loop spans 14 amino acids. Between the trimmed V and J ends, which lost 0 bases and 7 bases, there was a span of 11 bases. Germline CDR1 is SGHNT and CDR2 is YYREEE (reference sequence). CDR3: CASSLELVVNEQFF. The CDR3 DNA reads as TGTGCCAGCAGCTTGGAACTAGTAGTAAATGAGCAGTTCTTC.